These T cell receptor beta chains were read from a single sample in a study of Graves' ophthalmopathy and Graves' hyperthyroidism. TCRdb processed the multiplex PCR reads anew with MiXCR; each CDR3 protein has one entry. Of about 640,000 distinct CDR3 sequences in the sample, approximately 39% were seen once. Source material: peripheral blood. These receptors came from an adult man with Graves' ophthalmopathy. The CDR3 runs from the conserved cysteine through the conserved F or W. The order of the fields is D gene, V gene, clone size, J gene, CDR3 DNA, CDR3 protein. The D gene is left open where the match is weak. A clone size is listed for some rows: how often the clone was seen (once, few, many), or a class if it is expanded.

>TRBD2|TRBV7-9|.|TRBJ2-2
TGTGCCAGCAGCTCAGGGACTAGCGGTTACACCGGGGAGCTGTTTTTT
CASSSGTSGYTGELFF
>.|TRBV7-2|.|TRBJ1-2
TGCGCCAGCAGCCTCCATAACATGAACTATGGCTACACCTTC
CASSLHNMNYGYTF
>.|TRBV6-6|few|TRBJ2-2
TGTGCCAGCAGTTACCGTCGTGAGGCAGGGACGAACACCGGGGAGCTGTTTTTT
CASSYRREAGTNTGELFF
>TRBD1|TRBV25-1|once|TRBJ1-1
TGTGCCAGCAGTGCTACGGGACAGGGCGACACTGAAGCTTTCTTT
CASSATGQGDTEAFF
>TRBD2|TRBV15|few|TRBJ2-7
TGTGCCACCAGCAGTTACTCGGGAGGTCGGGGACACGAGCAGTACTTC
CATSSYSGGRGHEQYF
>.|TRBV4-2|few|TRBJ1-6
TGTGCCAGCAGCAACCCCCTGGCCGCAACTGATTCACCCCTCCACTTT
CASSNPLAATDSPLHF
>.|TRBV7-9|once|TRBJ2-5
TGTGCCAGCAGCTTCGCGGACCGGGGAGGAACGCAGTACTTC
CASSFADRGGTQYF
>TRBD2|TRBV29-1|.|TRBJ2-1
TGCAGCGAAACGTGGGAGGGTAAGCAGTTCTTC
CSETWEGKQFF
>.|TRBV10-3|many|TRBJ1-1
TGTGCCATCAGTGAGTCGGGGGGGCAAGCTTTCTTT
CAISESGGQAFF
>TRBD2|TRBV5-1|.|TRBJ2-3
TGCGCCAGCAGCCCCGGGACTAGATCCGCAGATACGCAGTATTTT
CASSPGTRSADTQYF
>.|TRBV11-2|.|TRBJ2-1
TGTGCCAGCAGCTTAGGTTGGCGGGAACCGAATGAGCAGTTCTTC
CASSLGWREPNEQFF
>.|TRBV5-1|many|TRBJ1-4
TGCGCCAGCAGCTTTGCCGGGAATGAAAAACTGTTTTTT
CASSFAGNEKLFF
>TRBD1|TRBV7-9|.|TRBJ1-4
TGTGCCTGGGATACAGGGGCAACTAATGAAAAACTGTTTTTT
CAWDTGATNEKLFF
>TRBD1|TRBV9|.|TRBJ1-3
TGTGCCAGCAGCGTAAGTCCGGGACAGCTCACCTCTGGAAACACCATATATTTT
CASSVSPGQLTSGNTIYF
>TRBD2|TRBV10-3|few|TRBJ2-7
TGTGCCAGCAGTGAAATAGCGGGAGCGGGGGAGCAGTACTTC
CASSEIAGAGEQYF
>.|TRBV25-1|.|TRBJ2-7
TGTGCCAGCAGTGCTAGAGAACGAACGGGGATCACCTACGAGCAGTACTTC
CASSARERTGITYEQYF
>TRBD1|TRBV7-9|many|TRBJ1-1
TGTGCCAGCAGCTTACAGGGGGCGGACACTGAAGCTTTCTTT
CASSLQGADTEAFF
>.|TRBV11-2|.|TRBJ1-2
TGTGCCAGCAGCGACCTGACTGGGTTTAATGGCTACACCTTC
CASSDLTGFNGYTF
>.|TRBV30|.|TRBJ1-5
TGTGCCTGGAGTGTGAAGGAGAATCAGCCCCAGCATTTT
CAWSVKENQPQHF
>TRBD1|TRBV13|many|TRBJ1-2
TGTGCCAGCAGCTCGGGGACAGGGGGCATTGGCTACACCTTC
CASSSGTGGIGYTF
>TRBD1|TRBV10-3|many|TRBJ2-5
TGTGCCAGCAGCGGGACAGGGACGGGGGAGACCCAGTACTTC
CASSGTGTGETQYF
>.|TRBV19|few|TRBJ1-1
TGTGCCAGTACCTCGAGGGGGTCTAACACTGAAGCTTTCTTT
CASTSRGSNTEAFF
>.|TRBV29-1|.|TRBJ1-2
TGCAGCGTTGAAGCCCGGCCGGGAATCGGCTACACCTTC
CSVEARPGIGYTF
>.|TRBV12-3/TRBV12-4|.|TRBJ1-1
TGTGCTAGTGGTTTGACAGGCACTGAAGCTTTCTTT
CASGLTGTEAFF
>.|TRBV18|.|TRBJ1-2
TGTGCCAGCTCACCACCCCCGGGCCACAGCTATGGCTACACCTTC
CASSPPPGHSYGYTF
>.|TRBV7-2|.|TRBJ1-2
TGTGCCAGCAGCTTAGGTACTCCCGGCTACACCTTC
CASSLGTPGYTF